The entry that follows covers one T cell receptor beta chain sequence. The sample belongs to a study of blood T cell repertoires in COVID-19. Authors' processing steps: Estimation of nucleated cell counts was performed using reference gene primer amplification. Assay: immunoSEQ multiplex PCR; the TCRdb copy retains only in-frame clones and omits some. That table gives V, J and clone size, and the DNA gave D and trimming. The sample includes about 190,000 clones, around 90% of them seen just once. J lost 4 bases, V lost 0 bases, and 6 bases had no gene match. Germline values: CDR1 SGDLS, CDR2 YYNGEE. This CDR3 comprises 15 residues.

The V call is TRBV9, the J call TRBJ2-5, with TRBD1 matching 7 bases. What was sequenced was peripheral blood. The source of this sequence is a man in his forties with acute or convalescent COVID-19. The CDR3 region is CASSVVQQGRETQYF. In nucleotides, the CDR3 is TGTGCCAGCAGCGTAGTACAACAGGGGCGAGAGACCCAGTACTTC.